One and the same sample provided the 14 T cell receptor beta chains below, sequenced in a study of T-cell memory formation after mild COVID-19 (dated by TCRdb to the early 2020s). The method was 5' RACE. Reads for this sample came from an Illumina NovaSeq 6000. TCRdb handled the public reads itself, with Q25 trimming in fastp and clone calling in MiXCR, and kept productive beta chains. CDR3 protein sequences are deduplicated, and each keeps its most common genes and DNA. This sample has about 400,000 distinct CDR3 sequences in its table, and about a sixth of those were observed once. The top ten constitute about a fifth of the sample. Sample: PBMCs or a T cell subset sorted from them (not recorded which). These receptors all stem from a man younger than 35 who had mild COVID-19 (a few samples of this study predate the infection). The sample titles of this study are shuffled in the database, so cell type and time point are left out; the donor was told from shared clones.

The rearrangement joins TRBV11-2 to TRBJ2-3, with 10 bases lining up with TRBD1. The CDR3 runs to 14 residues. Trimming removed 5 bases from V and 13 bases from J; junction bases left unmatched: 12. Germline V gives CDR1 SGHAT, CDR2 FQNNGV. CDR3 in amino acids: CASSHPLDRGQKYF. Here the CDR3 DNA reads TGTGCCAGCAGCCACCCCCTCGACAGGGGGCAAAAGTATTTT.

This clonotype was detected only a few times. The J gene is TRBJ1-1, the V gene TRBV20-1; D possibly corresponds to TRBD1 (5 bases). V lost 6 bases, J lost 1 base, and 9 bases lay in between. Germline CDR1 DFQATT, CDR2 SNEGSKA (reference sequence). The CDR3 contains 12 residues. The CDR3 nucleotides read TGCAGTGCCCACCAGGGGAACACTGAAGCTTTCTTT. This codes for CSAHQGNTEAFF.

This clonotype was counted between two and nine times. CDR3 protein: CASSQLLTDTQYF. The CDR3, as DNA: TGTGCCAGCAGCCAGCTACTCACAGATACGCAGTATTTT. The chain combines TRBV3-1 with TRBJ2-3, with no clear D. V was clipped by 3 bases and J by 2 bases, with 6 bases between them. CDR3 length: 13 residues. Germline-derived CDR1 and CDR2 are LGHDT and YNNKEL (reference sequence).

This clonotype was counted only a few times. This chain links TRBV7-2 with TRBJ2-5, with 9 bases matching TRBD1. The germline gives CDR1 SGHTA, CDR2 FQGNSA. This CDR3 contains 14 residues. V was pared by 5 bases and J by 5 bases, with 6 bases of the junction left unmatched. The CDR3 nucleotides are TGTGCCAGCAGCAAGGACAGGGGATACGAGACCCAGTACTTC. It specifies CASSKDRGYETQYF. Full variable domain (outside the CDR3, taken from reference TRBV7-2 and TRBJ2-5): GAGVSQSPSNKVTEKGKDVELRCDPISGHTALYWYRQSLGQGLEFLIYFQGNSAPDKSGLPSDRFSAERTGGSVSTLTIQRTQQEDSAVYLCASSKDRGYETQYFGPGTRLLVL.

CDR3 residues: CASSYGQGSAFF. The CDR3 coding sequence is TGCGCCAGCAGCTATGGACAGGGGAGCGCTTTCTTT. The V and J genes are TRBV5-1 and TRBJ1-1; TRBD1 matches at 9 bases. The CDR3 has 12 residues. CDR1 and CDR2 from the germline V gene are SGHRS and YFSETQ. V gave up 3 bases and J gave up 11 bases; unmatched junction bases: 5.

This clonotype was seen a few times. This chain uses TRBV5-6 with TRBJ2-7, with 9 bases lining up with TRBD1. The CDR3 contains 15 residues. V shed 4 bases, J shed 0 bases, and the junction held 5 bases outside the gene matches. Germline V gene lookup returns CDR1 SGHDT and CDR2 YYEEEE. CDR3 amino acids: CASSDGDRASYEQYV. CDR3 bases: TGTGCCAGCAGCGATGGGGACAGGGCCTCCTACGAGCAGTACGTC.

The gene calls are TRBV4-2 and TRBJ2-3; 9 bases fit TRBD2. The ends lost 3 bases at V and 1 base at J; junction bases unmatched: 5. Per the germline V gene, CDR1 is LGHNA and CDR2 is YNFKEQ. There are 16 residues in the CDR3. CDR3 coding DNA: TGTGCCAGCAGCCACGTTAGCGGGGGAGGCACAGATACGCAGTATTTT. Residues: CASSHVSGGGTDTQYF.

The rearrangement links TRBV7-2 to TRBJ2-7; 8 nucleotides agree with TRBD2. The germline gives CDR1 SGHTA, CDR2 FQGNSA. With V trimmed by 2 bases and J by 6 bases, 9 bases remained unmatched. CDR3 length: 15 residues. Here the CDR3 DNA reads TGTGCCAGCAGCTTAAGTACCCGGGGGGGCCGCGAGCAGTACTTC. This encodes CASSLSTRGGREQYF.

There are a few counts of this clonotype. The chain links TRBV20-1 to TRBJ1-1; 9 bases fit TRBD1. The germline V gene encodes CDR1 DFQATT and CDR2 SNEGSKA (reference sequence). Losses at the gene ends were 6 bases for V and 4 bases for J; bases not matched to a gene: 9. This CDR3 is 14 amino acids long. CDR3 sequence: CSAAGTGRGTEAFF. CDR3 bases: TGCAGTGCAGCGGGGACAGGGAGGGGCACTGAAGCTTTCTTT.

This rearrangement joins TRBV11-2 to TRBJ2-3; TRBD2 agrees at 9 bases. This CDR3 is built from 16 residues. Germline-derived CDR1 and CDR2 are SGHAT and FQNNGV. J gave up 6 bases and V 3 bases, and 10 bases lay outside the gene matches. CDR3 in amino acids: CASSLPSGDRVDTQYF. In nucleotides, the CDR3 is TGTGCCAGCAGCTTGCCTAGCGGGGACCGTGTTGATACGCAGTATTTT.

This clonotype came up a few times. The chain carries TRBV6-5 and TRBJ2-7, with 8 bases that match TRBD1. The CDR3 totals 14 residues. V shed 8 bases and J 3 bases; nucleotides not matched to a gene: 9. Germline CDR1 reads MNHEY; CDR2 reads SVGAGI. CDR3 bases: TGTGCCAGCGGTACGGGACAGGCTGGCTACGAGCAGTACGTC. Amino acids: CASGTGQAGYEQYV.

This clonotype appeared a few times. The chain combines TRBV7-9 with TRBJ2-1, with D possibly being TRBD1 or TRBD2 (5 bases each). The CDR3 loop spans 13 amino acids. Trimming cost V 3 bases and J 9 bases, with 12 bases left between them. Germline CDR1 and CDR2: SEHNR and FQNEAQ (reference sequence). CDR3: CASSFRDGSEQFF. The CDR3 DNA follows: TGTGCCAGCAGCTTTAGGGACGGCTCTGAGCAGTTCTTC.

This clonotype was picked up a small number of times. V and J are TRBV3-1 and TRBJ2-7, with D perhaps being TRBD1 or TRBD2 (5 bases each). V lost 3 bases and J lost 5, with 20 bases in between. There are 16 residues in the CDR3. CDR1 and CDR2 (germline): LGHDT, YNNKEL (reference sequence). The chain's CDR3 is CASSHQREGAVHEQYF. As DNA, the CDR3 is TGTGCCAGCAGCCACCAACGGGAAGGGGCCGTCCACGAGCAGTACTTC.

At least ten counts were recorded for this clonotype. This chain links TRBV19 with TRBJ2-3, with D unclear. This CDR3 comprises 11 residues. V shed 9 bases and J shed 0 bases, with 4 bases lying between them. Germline CDR1 reads LNHDA; CDR2 reads SQIVND (reference sequence). CDR3 region: CARTSTDTQYF. CDR3 sequence (DNA): TGTGCCAGGACTAGCACAGATACGCAGTATTTT.